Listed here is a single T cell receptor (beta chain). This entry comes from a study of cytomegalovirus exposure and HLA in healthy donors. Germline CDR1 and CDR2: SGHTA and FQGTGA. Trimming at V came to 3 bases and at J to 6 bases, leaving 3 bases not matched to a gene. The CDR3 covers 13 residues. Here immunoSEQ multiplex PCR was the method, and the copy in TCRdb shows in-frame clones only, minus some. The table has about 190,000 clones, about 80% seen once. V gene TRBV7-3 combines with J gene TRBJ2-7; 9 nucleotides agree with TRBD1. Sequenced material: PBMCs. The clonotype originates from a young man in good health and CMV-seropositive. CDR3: CASSFSDRGEQYF. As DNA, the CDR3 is TGTGCCAGCAGCTTCTCGGACAGGGGCGAGCAGTACTTC. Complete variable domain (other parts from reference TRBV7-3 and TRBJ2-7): GAGVSQTPSNKVTEKGKYVELRCDPISGHTALYWYRQSLGQGPEFLIYFQGTGAADDSGLPNDRFFAVRPEGSVSTLKIQRTERGDSAVYLCASSFSDRGEQYFGPGTRLTVT.